The clone carrying this TCR beta chain occurred a few times. What it recognizes is unknown. The data were taken from a study of early T cells in non-severe SARS-CoV-2 infection. Overall study context: Sequencing of bulk RNA from unsorted whole blood was done, without chain pairing. Findings of the study overall: A preference for anti-spike CD8 responses marked VDJdb matching, which missed private and CD4 specificities.

As part of library construction, unique molecular identifiers were attached to individual cDNA molecules. Using its own MiXCR run on the 5' RACE reads, TCRdb lists one record per CDR3 protein. The sample carries fewer than 35,000 distinct CDR3 sequences, 4.4% recorded once. The length of the CDR3 is 19 residues. Germline-derived CDR1 and CDR2 are ENHRY and SYGVKD. Trimming removed 2 bases at V and 2 bases at J, with 23 bases between. Sequencing input: whole blood. The sequence was obtained from an adult who was a healthcare worker with PCR-confirmed SARS-CoV-2 infection or an uninfected control (not recorded which). This chain connects TRBV10-3 to TRBJ2-3; TRBD2 is a possible D gene (6 bases). This chain's CDR3 is CAISEVNLAWEWVTDTQYF. The CDR3 bases are TGTGCCATCAGTGAGGTCAACCTAGCGTGGGAGTGGGTCACAGATACGCAGTATTTT.